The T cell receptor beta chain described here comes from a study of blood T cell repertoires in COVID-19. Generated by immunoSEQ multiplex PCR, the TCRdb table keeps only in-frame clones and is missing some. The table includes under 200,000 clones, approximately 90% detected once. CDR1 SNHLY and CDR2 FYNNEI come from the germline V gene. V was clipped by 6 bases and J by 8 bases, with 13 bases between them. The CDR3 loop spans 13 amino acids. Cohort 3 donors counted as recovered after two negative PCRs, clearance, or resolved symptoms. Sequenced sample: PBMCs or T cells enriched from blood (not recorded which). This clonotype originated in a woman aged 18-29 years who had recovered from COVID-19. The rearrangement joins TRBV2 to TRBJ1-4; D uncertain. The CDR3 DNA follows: TGTGCCAGCAGAAAGCCCGGGGAAGAAAAACTGTTTTTT. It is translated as CASRKPGEEKLFF.